Following are 20 T cell receptor beta chains from one sample sequenced in a study of CD8 T cells in ankylosing spondylitis. Study observations and caveats: Blood from ankylosing spondylitis patients appeared to carry a characteristic roughly 8-variant TCR beta motif.

TCRdb analysed the 5' RACE reads with MiXCR anew, one entry per CDR3 protein. The sample yields 700,000 to 1,000,000 distinct CDR3 sequences, over 9.5% seen once. These receptors have no known antigen. The sequenced sample consisted of blood, either unsorted or a sorted T cell fraction (not recorded which). The receptors originated from a male donor with ankylosing spondylitis.

This clonotype was picked up many times. One end of the junction varies from germline; a read error may be responsible. The chain carries TRBV20-1 and TRBJ1-2, with D unresolved. Germline CDR1 reads DFQATT; CDR2 reads SNEGSKA (reference sequence). The length of the CDR3 is 14 residues. The CDR3 loop is CSARDLPAILLRSF. CDR3 coding DNA: TGCAGTGCTAGAGATCTCCCAGCTATTCTTCTTCGATCCTTC.

The chain recombines TRBV7-2 with TRBJ2-4; D may be TRBD2 (6 bases). This CDR3 has 12 amino acids. The V and J ends lost 4 bases and 7 bases respectively, with 8 bases between them. Germline CDR1 is SGHTA and CDR2 is FQGNSA. The chain's CDR3 is CASSSGLNIQYF. For the CDR3, the DNA is TGTGCCAGCAGCTCGGGACTTAACATTCAGTACTTC.

This clonotype has only a few counts. The chain links TRBV20-1 to TRBJ2-1, with 14 bases aligning to TRBD2. The V gene's germline CDR1 is DFQATT and CDR2 SNEGSKA (reference sequence). Trimming removed 6 bases from V and 8 bases from J; junction bases left unmatched: 9. The CDR3 is 15 residues long. Here the CDR3 reads CSADATSGRAYEQFF. CDR3 in DNA: TGCAGTGCGGATGCGACTAGCGGGAGGGCCTATGAGCAGTTCTTC.

The rearrangement links TRBV20-1 to TRBJ2-1; 10 bases are shared with TRBD2. Germline CDR1 reads DFQATT; CDR2 reads SNEGSKA (reference sequence). J was trimmed by 5 bases and V by 5 bases; bases with no gene match: 9. The CDR3 loop spans 15 amino acids. CDR3 in DNA: TGCAGTGCTCGCCCCGGGACTAGCGTTCACAATGAGCAGTTCTTC. Translated: CSARPGTSVHNEQFF.

The chain joins TRBV20-1 to TRBJ2-3; 8 bases fit TRBD1. With 5 bases clipped from V and 4 bases from J, the junction kept 5 bases outside the gene matches. From germline, CDR1 is DFQATT and CDR2 SNEGSKA (reference sequence). The CDR3 consists of 13 residues. CDR3 sequence reads: CSAGQQGADTQYF. The CDR3 DNA follows: TGCAGTGCTGGCCAACAGGGGGCAGATACGCAGTATTTT.

This clonotype was detected once. V usage is TRBV20-1 and J usage is TRBJ2-5, with TRBD1 matching over 7 bases. With V trimmed by 1 base and J by 1 base, 3 bases remained unmatched. CDR1 and CDR2 (germline): DFQATT, SNEGSKA (reference sequence). The CDR3 consists of 14 residues. This CDR3 is CSARVGTVQETQYF. The CDR3, as DNA: TGCAGTGCTAGAGTCGGGACAGTCCAAGAGACCCAGTACTTC.

There are many counts of this clonotype. This chain uses TRBV15 with TRBJ2-1, with 7 nucleotides matching TRBD2. The CDR3 has 15 residues. The V gene's germline CDR1 is LNHNV and CDR2 YYDKDF (reference sequence). Germline trimming cut 9 bases from V and 7 bases from J; bases unmatched to any gene: 15. The CDR3 DNA reads TGTGCCACGCGCGCGGGAGTGATTTTGCGAAATGAGCAGTTCTTC. This sequence encodes CATRAGVILRNEQFF.

V gene TRBV6-6 combines with J gene TRBJ2-7; 9 positions agree with TRBD2. From germline, CDR1 is MNHNY and CDR2 SVGAGI (reference sequence). V was clipped by 11 bases and J by 4 bases; unmatched bases: 3. This CDR3 is built from 11 residues. The CDR3 bases are TGTGCCGCCCTAGCGGGGTACGAGCAGTACTTC. Protein sequence: CAALAGYEQYF.

This clonotype appeared a few times. V usage is TRBV20-1 and J usage is TRBJ1-5; perhaps TRBD1 as D (5 bases). In germline, CDR1 is DFQATT, CDR2 SNEGSKA (reference sequence). The ends were cut back, 5 bases at V and 6 bases at J, with 14 bases in the middle. CDR3 size: 13 residues. CDR3 amino acids: CSAGGRHLQPQHF. The CDR3 nucleotides read TGCAGTGCTGGGGGGAGACACCTTCAGCCCCAGCATTTT.

This clonotype has ten or more counts. V and J are TRBV5-1 and TRBJ2-1; TRBD1 matches 10 bases. Germline values: CDR1 SGHRS, CDR2 YFSETQ. V shed 2 bases, J shed 4 bases, and the junction held 3 bases outside the gene matches. This CDR3 region has 15 residues. The CDR3 region is CASSFSGQGYNEQFF. The CDR3 coding sequence is TGCGCCAGCAGCTTCTCGGGACAGGGGTACAATGAGCAGTTCTTC. Full variable domain (missing parts from reference TRBV5-1 and TRBJ2-1): KAGVTQTPRYLIKTRGQQVTLSCSPISGHRSVSWYQQTPGQGLQFLFEYFSETQRNKGNFPGRFSGRQFSNSRSEMNVSTLELGDSALYLCASSFSGQGYNEQFFGPGTRLTVL.

This clonotype was seen a handful of times. The V and J genes are TRBV20-1 and TRBJ2-7; the D gene is possibly TRBD1 (6 bases). From germline, CDR1 is DFQATT and CDR2 SNEGSKA (reference sequence). The ends were cut back, 5 bases at V and 0 bases at J, with 11 bases in the middle. The CDR3 is made up of 13 amino acids. The CDR3 here is CSALQGISYEQYF. DNA of the CDR3: TGCAGTGCTCTCCAGGGGATCTCCTACGAGCAGTACTTC.

This clonotype was detected ten times or more. The chain recombines TRBV20-1 with TRBJ2-7, with 7 bases identical to TRBD1. The CDR3 totals 13 residues. With 5 bases clipped from V and 3 bases from J, the junction kept 7 bases outside the gene matches. Germline loops: CDR1 DFQATT, CDR2 SNEGSKA (reference sequence). The DNA of the CDR3 is TGCAGTGCTGAGACCGGGACAGACTACGAGCAGTACTTC. Its protein is CSAETGTDYEQYF.

This clonotype was picked up a small number of times. This chain links TRBV6-2 or TRBV6-3 with TRBJ2-5, with 7 bases aligning to TRBD2. The CDR3 runs to 15 residues. Germline V lookup: CDR1 MNHEY, CDR2 SVGEGT. Trimming cost V 7 bases and J 6 bases; bases outside gene matches: 14. The CDR3 DNA reads TGTGCCAGCACTGACGGTGGGGGAGGGTGGAAGACCCAGTACTTC. It translates to CASTDGGGGWKTQYF.

This clonotype was counted at least ten times. The chain recombines TRBV20-1 with TRBJ1-2; D ambiguous. The germline V and J ends were trimmed by 0 bases and 5 bases, with 13 bases remaining between them. Germline values: CDR1 DFQATT, CDR2 SNEGSKA (reference sequence). The CDR3 is 14 amino acids. CDR3 nucleotide sequence: TGCAGTGCTAGAGATCGCCCGAGATTGTATGGCTACACCTTC. It is translated as CSARDRPRLYGYTF.

Ten or more counts support this clonotype. This chain links TRBV7-2 with TRBJ1-1, with 7 positions matching TRBD1. CDR3 size: 15 residues. Germline V gives CDR1 SGHTA, CDR2 FQGNSA. The V gene end was trimmed by 3 bases and the J gene end by 6 bases; junction bases not matched to a gene: 10. CDR3 in amino acids: CASSFGDREGAEAFF. In DNA, the CDR3 is TGTGCCAGCAGCTTCGGCGACAGGGAGGGGGCTGAAGCTTTCTTT.

The chain employs TRBV14 and TRBJ2-7, with 9 bases fitting TRBD2. Germline V gives CDR1 SGHDN, CDR2 FVKESK. The junction had 8 bases not matched to a gene; V was cut back by 4 bases and J by 7 bases. The CDR3 consists of 14 residues. The CDR3 coding sequence is TGTGCCAGCAGCCCCCTCCGACTAGCGGAAGAGCAGTACTTC. Its translation is CASSPLRLAEEQYF.

This clonotype was picked up a small number of times. The chain uses TRBV6-1 and TRBJ2-3, with TRBD1 matching over 7 bases. The CDR3 runs to 17 residues. The V gene end was trimmed by 5 bases and the J gene end by 4 bases; junction bases not matched to a gene: 15. Germline assignment: CDR1 MNHNS and CDR2 SASEGT. CDR3 DNA sequence: TGTGCCAGCAGTCCCCTTTATGGGACAGAGCTCGCAGATACGCAGTATTTT. This encodes CASSPLYGTELADTQYF.

The rearrangement uses TRBV30 and TRBJ2-7; TRBD1 aligns across 7 bases. Germline CDR1 and CDR2: GTSNPN and SVGIG (reference sequence). J gave up 1 base and V 5 bases, and 8 bases lay outside the gene matches. The CDR3 sequence is 14 residues long. CDR3 bases: TGTGCCTGGGACTACGGACAGGCTTCCTACGAGCAGTACTTC. Translating it yields CAWDYGQASYEQYF.

The table lists this clonotype with many counts. The V gene is TRBV6-2 or TRBV6-3, the J gene TRBJ1-5, with 8 bases matching TRBD1. Germline V gives CDR1 MNHEY, CDR2 SVGEGT. This CDR3 has 14 amino acids. V dropped 6 bases and J dropped 3; count of bases not matched to a gene: 4. In nucleotides, the CDR3 is TGTGCCAGCAGACGGGACAGGTACAATCAGCCCCAGCATTTT. Protein sequence: CASRRDRYNQPQHF.

In regard to this clonotype: This may arise from a read error, as a much more abundant clone is one base away. V and J are TRBV12-3 or TRBV12-4 and TRBJ2-2; 7 positions agree with TRBD2. Trimming at V came to 7 bases and at J to 5 bases, leaving 10 bases not matched to a gene. The CDR3 is 15 residues long. This CDR3 reads CASTVLALGTGELFF. CDR3 nucleotides: TGTGCCAGCACGGTACTAGCGCTCGGGACCGGGGAGCTGTTTTTT.